Following are 8 T cell receptor beta chains from one sample sequenced in a study of CD8+ T cells in alopecia areata. RNA extraction and reverse transcription yielded cDNA as sequencing template. Libraries were prepared by immunoSEQ multiplex PCR; TCRdb keeps only in-frame clonotypes and omits some of them. The table records 120,000 to 150,000 clones, around 50% of them present only once. Sequencing input: CD4+ T cells sorted from blood. The receptor set was obtained from a human donor with alopecia areata.

The rearrangement uses TRBV5-1 and TRBJ1-1; no definite D call. The V end was cut by 2 bases, the J end by 4 bases, with 12 bases between. The CDR3 extends over 14 amino acids. The germline V gene has CDR1 SGHRS and CDR2 YFSETQ. Here the CDR3 reads CASSFSRYSTEAFF. The DNA for the CDR3 is TGCGCCAGCAGCTTCAGCAGATATAGCACTGAAGCTTTCTTT.

The chain employs TRBV29-1 and TRBJ1-1; TRBD1 matches 8 bases. This CDR3 comprises 14 residues. From germline, CDR1 is SQVTM and CDR2 ANQGSEA. V lost 5 bases to trimming and J lost 1 base; unmatched junction nucleotides: 6. The CDR3 loop reads CSVWTGQGNTEAFF. For the CDR3, the DNA is TGCAGCGTTTGGACAGGGCAGGGGAACACTGAAGCTTTCTTT.

The rearrangement links TRBV6-5 to TRBJ2-1; 10 bases match TRBD2. The trim removed 10 bases at V and 3 bases at J, leaving 3 bases unmatched. Germline CDR1 is MNHEY and CDR2 is SVGAGI. The CDR3 sequence is 13 residues long. For the CDR3, the DNA is TGTGCCACCAGGACTAGCGGCTACAATGAGCAGTTCTTC. It specifies CATRTSGYNEQFF.

The chain couples TRBV30 to TRBJ1-5; D is possibly TRBD1 (5 bases). Trimming took 5 bases from V and 2 from J, leaving 10 bases between them. Germline lookup yields CDR1 GTSNPN and CDR2 SVGIG (reference sequence). The length of the CDR3 is 13 residues. The CDR3 DNA follows: TGTGCCTGGGGGAGGGACGGCAATCAGCCCCAGCATTTT. It specifies CAWGRDGNQPQHF.

The chain links TRBV30 to TRBJ2-5; perhaps TRBD1 as D (6 bases). The CDR3 consists of 11 residues. V was trimmed by 8 bases and J by 5 bases, leaving 12 bases between them. Germline values: CDR1 GTSNPN, CDR2 SVGIG (reference sequence). This CDR3 reads CAGDTGETQYF. CDR3 DNA sequence: TGTGCCGGGGACACCGGGGAGACCCAGTACTTC.

Notes on this clone: Distinct nucleotide sequences in the sample also encode this CDR3. V is TRBV29-1 and J is TRBJ2-7; D remains unclear. This CDR3 comprises 11 residues. The V and J ends lost 0 bases and 4 bases respectively, with 4 bases between them. The germline V gene has CDR1 SQVTM and CDR2 ANQGSEA. The CDR3 bases are TGCAGCGTTGAAGACAGATACGAGCAGTACTTC. It translates to CSVEDRYEQYF.

V and J are TRBV11-2 and TRBJ2-7; 11 bases fit TRBD2. The CDR3 sequence is 15 residues long. Germline values: CDR1 SGHAT, CDR2 FQNNGV. The V gene end was trimmed by 5 bases and the J gene end by 5 bases; junction bases not matched to a gene: 8. The CDR3 region has the DNA TGTGCCAGCAGCCCCACCAGGACTAGCGGGCACGAGCAGTACTTC. Its translation is CASSPTRTSGHEQYF. Using reference TRBV11-2 and TRBJ2-7 for the parts outside the CDR3, the full variable domain is EAGVAQSPRYKIIEKRQSVAFWCNPISGHATLYWYQQILGQGPKLLIQFQNNGVVDDSQLPKDRFSAERLKGVDSTLKIQPAKLEDSAVYLCASSPTRTSGHEQYFGPGTRLTVT.

This clone was counted only a few times. The V and J genes are TRBV28 and TRBJ2-7; maybe TRBD1 (6 bases). The CDR3 sequence is 15 residues long. Trimming took off 6 bases at V and 4 bases at J, with 19 bases between the two ends. Germline CDR1 MDHEN, CDR2 SYDVKM. CDR3 nucleotides: TGTGCCAGCAGAAGATCGGCAGGGGACAATTACGAGCAGTACTTC. The encoded protein is CASRRSAGDNYEQYF. Based on the CDR3 plus reference TRBV28 and TRBJ2-7, the full variable domain is DVKVTQSSRYLVKRTGEKVFLECVQDMDHENMFWYRQDPGLGLRLIYFSYDVKMKEKGDIPEGYSVSREKKERFSLILESASTNQTSMYLCASRRSAGDNYEQYFGPGTRLTVT.